One sample yielded the 2 T cell receptor beta chains listed below, sequenced in a study of T cells in Graves' hyperthyroidism and ophthalmopathy (dated by TCRdb to about 2019). Preparation of the library involved multiplex PCR. Reads for this sample came from an Illumina HiSeq 2000. The TCR beta CDR3 regions were amplified from the RNA transcripts. A first-round RT-PCR of the TCR CDR3 used the HTBI primer set with the Qiagen OneStep RT-PCR kit. The public sequencing data were trimmed at Q25 with fastp and processed into clonotypes with MiXCR by TCRdb, which kept only in-frame beta chains. Here each entry gathers all rows of one CDR3 protein and keeps the most common genes and DNA. In this sample the table shows roughly 150,000 distinct CDR3 sequences, over 7.5% of which occur a single time. The ten largest account for around 20% of the sample. Specimen: blood. The origin of the receptors is a woman between 18 and 29 years old with Graves' hyperthyroidism that later progressed to Graves' ophthalmopathy.

This chain links TRBV20-1 with TRBJ2-2; 8 bases fit TRBD2. Trimming removed 0 bases from V and 5 bases from J; junction bases left unmatched: 11. The CDR3 covers 17 residues. Germline V gene sequence: CDR1 DFQATT, CDR2 SNEGSKA (reference sequence). The CDR3 region is CSARDQLAGRRTGELFF. The CDR3 DNA follows: TGCAGTGCTAGAGATCAATTAGCGGGAAGGAGGACCGGGGAGCTGTTTTTT.

This clonotype was picked up many times. J is TRBJ1-1 and V is TRBV19, with D possibly being TRBD1 (6 bases). V lost 10 bases and J 5 bases, leaving 14 bases between the germline ends. This CDR3 is built from 12 residues. CDR1 is LNHDA, CDR2 SQIVND, per germline (reference sequence). CDR3 loop: CATSRGATEAFF. In nucleotides, the CDR3 is TGTGCCACCAGTCGGGGGGCGACTGAAGCTTTCTTT.